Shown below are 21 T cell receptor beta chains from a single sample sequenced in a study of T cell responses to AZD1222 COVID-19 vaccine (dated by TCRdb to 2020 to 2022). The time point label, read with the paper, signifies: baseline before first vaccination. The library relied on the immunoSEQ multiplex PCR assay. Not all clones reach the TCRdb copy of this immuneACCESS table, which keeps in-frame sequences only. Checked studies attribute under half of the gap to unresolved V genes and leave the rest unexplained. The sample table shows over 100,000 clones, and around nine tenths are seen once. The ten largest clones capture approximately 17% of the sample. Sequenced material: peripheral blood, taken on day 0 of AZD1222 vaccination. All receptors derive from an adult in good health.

CDR3 in amino acids: CASSLVGAGGPQETQYF. The CDR3 coding sequence is TGTGCCAGCAGCTTAGTCGGAGCGGGGGGACCTCAAGAGACCCAGTACTTC. V is TRBV7-8 and J is TRBJ2-5; TRBD2 aligns across 9 bases. The junction had 8 bases not matched to a gene; V was cut back by 1 base and J by 2 bases. Germline V CDR1 and CDR2: SGHVS, FQNEAQ. CDR3 length: 17 residues.

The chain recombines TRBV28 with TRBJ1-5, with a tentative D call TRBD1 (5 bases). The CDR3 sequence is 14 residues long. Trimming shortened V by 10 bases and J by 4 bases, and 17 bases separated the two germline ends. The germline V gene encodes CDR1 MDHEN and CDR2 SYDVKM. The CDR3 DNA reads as TGTGCCATCCACGGGGGACCGGCAAATCAGCCCCAGCATTTT. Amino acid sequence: CAIHGGPANQPQHF.

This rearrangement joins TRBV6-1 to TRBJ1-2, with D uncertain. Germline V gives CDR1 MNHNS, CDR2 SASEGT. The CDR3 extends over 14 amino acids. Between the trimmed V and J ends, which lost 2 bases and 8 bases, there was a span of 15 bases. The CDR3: CASSETPTLVGYTF. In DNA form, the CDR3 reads TGTGCCAGCAGTGAAACCCCCACCCTGGTAGGCTACACCTTC.

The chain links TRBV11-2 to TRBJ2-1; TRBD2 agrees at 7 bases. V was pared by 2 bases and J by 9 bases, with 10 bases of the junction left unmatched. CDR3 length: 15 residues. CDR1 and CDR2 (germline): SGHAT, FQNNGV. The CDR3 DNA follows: TGTGCCAGCAGCTTATTGTTACCAGCTAGCGGTGAGCAGTTCTTC. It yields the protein CASSLLLPASGEQFF.

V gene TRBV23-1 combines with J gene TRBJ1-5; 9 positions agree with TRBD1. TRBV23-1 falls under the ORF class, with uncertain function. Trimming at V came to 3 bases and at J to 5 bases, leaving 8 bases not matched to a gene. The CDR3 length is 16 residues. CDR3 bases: TGCGCCAGCAGTCACAGAACCCGGGACAGGGATCAGCCCCAGCATTTT. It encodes CASSHRTRDRDQPQHF.

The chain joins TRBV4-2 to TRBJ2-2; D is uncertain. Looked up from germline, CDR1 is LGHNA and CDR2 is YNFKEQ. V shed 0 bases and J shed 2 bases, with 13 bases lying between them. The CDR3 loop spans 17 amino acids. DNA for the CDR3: TGTGCCAGCAGCCAAGAGGTTATGGCAGCCAACACCGGGGAGCTGTTTTTT. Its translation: CASSQEVMAANTGELFF.

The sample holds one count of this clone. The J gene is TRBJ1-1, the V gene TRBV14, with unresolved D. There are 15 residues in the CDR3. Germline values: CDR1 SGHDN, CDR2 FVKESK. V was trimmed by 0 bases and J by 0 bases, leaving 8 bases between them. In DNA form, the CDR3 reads TGTGCCAGCAGCCAAGAGATAGGGCTGAACACTGAAGCTTTCTTT. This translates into CASSQEIGLNTEAFF.

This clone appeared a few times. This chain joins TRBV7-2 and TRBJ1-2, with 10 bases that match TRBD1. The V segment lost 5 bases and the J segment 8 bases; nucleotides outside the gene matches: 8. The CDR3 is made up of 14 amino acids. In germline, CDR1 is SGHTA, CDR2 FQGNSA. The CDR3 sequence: CASSADRGQRGYTF. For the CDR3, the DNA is TGTGCCAGCAGCGCCGACAGGGGGCAAAGAGGCTACACCTTC.

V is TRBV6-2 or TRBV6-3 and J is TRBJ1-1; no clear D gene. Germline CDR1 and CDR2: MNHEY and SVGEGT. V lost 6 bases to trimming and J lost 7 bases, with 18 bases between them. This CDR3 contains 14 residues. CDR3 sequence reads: CASSRVAGLGEAFF. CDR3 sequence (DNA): TGTGCCAGCAGCCGGGTGGCGGGATTGGGTGAAGCTTTCTTT.

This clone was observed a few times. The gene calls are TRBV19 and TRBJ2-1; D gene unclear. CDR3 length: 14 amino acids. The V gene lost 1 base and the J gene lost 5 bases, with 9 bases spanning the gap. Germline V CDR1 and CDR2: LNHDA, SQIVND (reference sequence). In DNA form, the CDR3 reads TGTGCCAGTAGTATAGCTGGTCCGCACAATGAGCAGTTCTTC. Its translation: CASSIAGPHNEQFF.

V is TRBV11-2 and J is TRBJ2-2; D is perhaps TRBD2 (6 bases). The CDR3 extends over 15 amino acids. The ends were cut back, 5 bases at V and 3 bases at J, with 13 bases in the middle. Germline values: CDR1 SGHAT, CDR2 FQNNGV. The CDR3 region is CASSRGDLYTGELFF. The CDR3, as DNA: TGTGCCAGCAGCCGTGGGGACTTGTACACCGGGGAGCTGTTTTTT.

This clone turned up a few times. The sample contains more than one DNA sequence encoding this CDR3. CDR3 protein: CAWSAGNTIYF. The CDR3 nucleotides read TGTGCCTGGTCGGCTGGAAACACCATATATTTT. The chain has TRBV30 and TRBJ1-3; D ambiguous. The germline gives CDR1 GTSNPN, CDR2 SVGIG (reference sequence). CDR3 length equals 11 residues. V was clipped by 5 bases and J by 2 bases, with 4 bases between them.

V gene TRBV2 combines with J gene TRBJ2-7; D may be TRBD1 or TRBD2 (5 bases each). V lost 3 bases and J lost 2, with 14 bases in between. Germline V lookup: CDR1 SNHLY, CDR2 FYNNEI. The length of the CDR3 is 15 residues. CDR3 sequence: CASSDPGTVAYEQYF. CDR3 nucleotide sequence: TGTGCCAGCAGTGACCCCGGGACGGTGGCCTACGAGCAGTACTTC.

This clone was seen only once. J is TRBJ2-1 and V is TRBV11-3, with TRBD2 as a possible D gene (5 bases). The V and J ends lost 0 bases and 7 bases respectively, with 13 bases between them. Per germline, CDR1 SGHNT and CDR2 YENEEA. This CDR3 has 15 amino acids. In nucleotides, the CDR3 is TGTGCCAGCAGCTTAGAAATAGGGAGAGGGAATGAGCAGTTCTTC. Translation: CASSLEIGRGNEQFF.

As DNA, the CDR3 is TGTGCCAGCAGCTTAATAAACAGGGGTGAGAATGGCTACACCTTC. Translating gives CASSLINRGENGYTF. This chain links TRBV7-9 with TRBJ1-2, with 7 positions matching TRBD1. V shed 2 bases and J 6 bases; nucleotides not matched to a gene: 9. There are 15 residues in the CDR3. Germline V lookup: CDR1 SEHNR, CDR2 FQNEAQ (reference sequence).

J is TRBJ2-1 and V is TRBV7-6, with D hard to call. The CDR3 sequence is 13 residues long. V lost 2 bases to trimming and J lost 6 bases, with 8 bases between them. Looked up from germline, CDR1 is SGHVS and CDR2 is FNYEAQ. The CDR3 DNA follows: TGTGCCAGCAGCTTAACGGCCGGCAATGAGCAGTTCTTC. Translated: CASSLTAGNEQFF.

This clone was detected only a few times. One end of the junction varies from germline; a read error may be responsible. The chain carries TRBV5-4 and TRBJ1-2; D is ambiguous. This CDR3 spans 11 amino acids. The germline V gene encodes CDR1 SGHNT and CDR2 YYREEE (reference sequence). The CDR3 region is CASSLAEAASF. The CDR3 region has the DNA TGTGCCAGCAGCTTGGCCGAAGCGGCGTCCTTC.

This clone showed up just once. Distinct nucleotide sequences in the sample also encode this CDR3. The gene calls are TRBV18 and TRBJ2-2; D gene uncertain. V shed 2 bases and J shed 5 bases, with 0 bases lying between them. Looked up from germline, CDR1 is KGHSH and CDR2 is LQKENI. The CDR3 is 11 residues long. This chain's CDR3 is CASSPTGELFF. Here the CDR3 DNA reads TGTGCCAGCTCACCAACCGGGGAGCTGTTTTTT.

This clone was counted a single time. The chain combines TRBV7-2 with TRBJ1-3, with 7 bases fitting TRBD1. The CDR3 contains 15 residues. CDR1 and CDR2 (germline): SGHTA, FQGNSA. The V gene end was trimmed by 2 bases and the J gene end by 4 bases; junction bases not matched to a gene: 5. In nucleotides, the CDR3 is TGTGCCAGCAGCTTACTAGACAGGGCGGGAAACACCATATATTTT. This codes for CASSLLDRAGNTIYF. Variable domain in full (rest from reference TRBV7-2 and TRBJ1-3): GAGVSQSPSNKVTEKGKDVELRCDPISGHTALYWYRQSLGQGLEFLIYFQGNSAPDKSGLPSDRFSAERTGGSVSTLTIQRTQQEDSAVYLCASSLLDRAGNTIYFGEGSWLTVV.

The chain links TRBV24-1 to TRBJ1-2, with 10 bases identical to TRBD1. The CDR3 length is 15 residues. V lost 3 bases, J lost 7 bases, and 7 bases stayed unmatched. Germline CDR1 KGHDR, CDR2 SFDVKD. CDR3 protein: CATSDDRGLVSGYTF. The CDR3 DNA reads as TGTGCCACCAGTGATGACAGGGGGCTGGTCTCTGGCTACACCTTC.

CDR3 sequence: CASMVENTEAFF. For the CDR3, the DNA is TGTGCCAGCATGGTTGAAAACACTGAAGCTTTCTTT. The genes are TRBV28 and TRBJ1-1, with D uncertain. The CDR3 spans 12 residues. V was trimmed by 7 bases and J by 2 bases, leaving 8 bases between them. In germline, CDR1 is MDHEN, CDR2 SYDVKM.